The clone carrying this TCR beta chain has just one count. Its antigen is unknown. This likely comes from a read error, as the CDR3 has no conserved phenylalanine or tryptophan at its end. TCR alpha and beta CDR3 regions were amplified from RNA using iRepertoire nested multiplex PCR. TCRdb used MiXCR to reprocess the multiplex PCR reads, holding one entry per CDR3 protein. The sample shows fewer than 500,000 distinct CDR3 sequences, around 38% of them seen only once. The V and J ends lost 5 bases and 10 bases respectively, with 12 bases between them. The CDR3 is made up of 12 amino acids. Looked up from germline, CDR1 is LGHNA and CDR2 is YNFKEQ. This sample was included in a study of glioma-infiltrating T cells. Study background: Samples included WHO grade II oligodendrogliomas or astrocytomas and initial-diagnosis grade IV glioblastomas. Presurgical dexamethasone in glioma patients lasted six or fewer days. Study-level points and caveats: Tissue and blood shared very few CDR3 sequences. Patients with low tissue-blood divergence carried a signature set of shared blood CDR3 motifs.

The TCR was taken from a human donor with low-grade glioma or glioblastoma, undergoing nonglioma brain surgery, or in good health (not recorded which). The sample comprised glioma tissue, nonneoplastic brain tissue, or PBMCs (not recorded which). The chain couples TRBV4-2 to TRBJ2-1; perhaps D is TRBD1 or TRBD2 (5 bases each). CDR3 bases: TGTGCCAGCAGCTTCGCCGGGACCGAGCAGTTCCTC. Translated: CASSFAGTEQFL.